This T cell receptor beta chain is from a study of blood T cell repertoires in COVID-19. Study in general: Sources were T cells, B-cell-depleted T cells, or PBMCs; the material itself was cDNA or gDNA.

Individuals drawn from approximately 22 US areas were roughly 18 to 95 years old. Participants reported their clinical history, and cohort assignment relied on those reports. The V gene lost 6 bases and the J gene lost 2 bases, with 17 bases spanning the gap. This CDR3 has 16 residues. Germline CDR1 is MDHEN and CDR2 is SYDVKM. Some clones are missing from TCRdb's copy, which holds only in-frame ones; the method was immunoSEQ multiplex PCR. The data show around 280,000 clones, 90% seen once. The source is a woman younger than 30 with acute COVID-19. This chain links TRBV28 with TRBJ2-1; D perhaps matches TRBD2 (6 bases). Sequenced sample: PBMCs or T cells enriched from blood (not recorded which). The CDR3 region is CASRLSPGSAYNEQFF. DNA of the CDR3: TGTGCCAGCAGACTTTCGCCCGGGAGCGCCTACAATGAGCAGTTCTTC.